This T cell receptor beta chain is drawn from a study of PD-L1 blockade in urothelial cancer. The overall study: Among blood samples, the median T cell count was some 140,000.

The time point was: peripheral blood 6 weeks after treatment start. Peripheral blood mononuclear cells were collected from every patient before and during treatment, yielding between 1 and 8 samples per patient. Using immunoSEQ multiplex PCR, the repertoire was profiled, and TCRdb retains in-frame clones only, with some absent. This table has under 85,000 clones, under 95% appearing once. This CDR3 has 14 amino acids. Germline V lookup: CDR1 LNHDA, CDR2 SQIVND (reference sequence). V was pared by 4 bases and J by 0 bases, with 3 bases of the junction left unmatched. The rearrangement uses TRBV19 and TRBJ2-7; 7 positions agree with TRBD1. The TCR comes from a woman of 80 years or more with urothelial cancer. Sequencing used PBMCs, obtained around atezolizumab (anti-PD-L1) treatment. Here the CDR3 DNA reads TGTGCCAGTAGTAGGGGACAGTACTCCTACGAGCAGTACTTC. Protein: CASSRGQYSYEQYF.